A selection of T cell receptor beta chains follows, all from one sample in a study of cytomegalovirus exposure and HLA in healthy donors. Repertoires were generated with immunoSEQ multiplex PCR, while TCRdb's copy carries only in-frame clones and drops some. The sample has fewer than 150,000 clones; around 74% are singletons. What was sequenced was PBMCs. The source of these receptors is a man in his 60s in good health and CMV-seropositive. The conserved cysteine and the conserved F or W are not part of the CDR3 here. A D gene is named only where the DNA matches it firmly. Rows may omit the clone size; those that give it use once, few, many or a size class.

clone size	D gene	V gene	J gene	CDR3 protein
-	-	TRBV9	TRBJ1-1	ASSVAPGHNTEAF
once	TRBD1	TRBV2	TRBJ1-1	ASRGTGTVNTEAF
-	TRBD1	TRBV20-1	TRBJ1-4	SAQGELLF
few	-	TRBV9	TRBJ1-5	ASSVAPPPCAQGLWNNQPQH
-	-	TRBV10-3	TRBJ2-7	AISESNRAEQY
-	-	TRBV5-1	TRBJ2-3	ASSSSPTDTQY
few	-	TRBV30	TRBJ1-6	AWSTIRGLTNSPLH
-	TRBD1	TRBV5-1	TRBJ2-7	ASGQIRGHEQY
-	-	TRBV23-1	TRBJ1-2	ASSQSGAVNYGYT
-	TRBD1	TRBV4-1	TRBJ2-1	ASSQRQGSSYNEQF
-	-	TRBV27	TRBJ2-2	ASSLTLATGSTGELF
-	-	TRBV7-3	TRBJ2-7	ASSLQGGGSYEQY
-	-	TRBV15	TRBJ2-3	ATSRIQGGTQY
few	-	TRBV7-6	TRBJ1-3	ASSRRSASGNTIY
-	-	TRBV9	TRBJ2-3	ASSADSRGFITDTQY
-	TRBD2	TRBV7-9	TRBJ2-7	ASTVSGRWNEQY
once	TRBD1	TRBV5-1	TRBJ2-4	ASSPGQGGNIQY
-	TRBD1	TRBV7-9	TRBJ1-2	ASSPPRQGQFTNYGYT
-	TRBD2	TRBV6-4	TRBJ2-3	ASSESAGGSTDTQY
-	-	TRBV5-1	TRBJ2-1	ASSLADSSYNEQF
-	-	TRBV28	TRBJ2-7	ASSGRTSEQY
-	TRBD1	TRBV10-1	TRBJ2-1	ASSTSFPGQGSRSSYNEQF
-	-	TRBV30	TRBJ1-3	AWSKLQGSGNTIY
-	-	TRBV5-4	TRBJ1-1	ASSVRTLNTEAF
few	TRBD1	TRBV4-2	TRBJ2-7	ASSQSFTGVNEQY
-	TRBD2	TRBV7-9	TRBJ2-7	ASSLQPGLAGDYEQY
-	TRBD1	TRBV5-1	TRBJ2-1	ASSLKGQAHSPPASLPYNEQF
few	-	TRBV7-3	TRBJ2-5	ASSLNPTGLGGQY
-	TRBD1	TRBV7-9	TRBJ1-4	ASSLTEAGGKLF
-	-	TRBV10-2	-	ASSGSGDLNTGELF
-	-	TRBV30	TRBJ2-2	AWSRQGSGELF
-	-	TRBV19	TRBJ2-7	ASSIAARGGTPYEQY
-	-	TRBV7-3	TRBJ1-2	ASSLNTDYGYT
-	-	TRBV10-3	TRBJ2-7	AISDIPYEQY
-	TRBD1	TRBV5-1	TRBJ2-7	ASSPGTGPYEQY
few	TRBD2	TRBV6-6	TRBJ2-7	ASSRLAGGYEQY
-	-	TRBV11-2	TRBJ2-6	ASSFWLGALTGANVLT
-	-	TRBV5-1	TRBJ1-1	ASRDNDAEAF
-	-	TRBV27	TRBJ1-2	ASSPGNLHYGYT
-	TRBD1	TRBV7-3	TRBJ2-3	ASSSQGATSTDTQY
-	TRBD1	TRBV19	TRBJ1-2	ASIPTGGVYGYT
-	TRBD1	TRBV13	TRBJ2-7	ASSSRFEGQGSSYEQY
-	-	TRBV6-4	TRBJ2-2	ASSEGGVANTGELF
-	-	TRBV7-3	TRBJ1-1	ASSLSGDTEAF
-	TRBD1	TRBV6-1	TRBJ2-2	ASSEPGQGTGELF
-	TRBD2	TRBV30	TRBJ2-6	AWSTGGPGANVLT
-	TRBD2	TRBV4-1	TRBJ2-7	ASSQEGGGGAYEQY
-	TRBD2	TRBV5-4	TRBJ2-7	ASSVGGSGGAGEQY
-	TRBD1	TRBV27	TRBJ2-7	ASSSRDRAYEQY
-	TRBD1	TRBV5-1	TRBJ1-1	ASSPKTGPNTEAF
-	TRBD1	TRBV19	TRBJ2-5	ATADRGPAETQY
-	TRBD2	TRBV7-9	TRBJ2-1	ASSTLAGPHSYNEQF
-	-	TRBV15	TRBJ2-7	ATSRGGVLFYEQY
-	-	TRBV5-1	TRBJ1-2	ASSLHQNYGYT
-	TRBD2	TRBV5-4	TRBJ2-3	ATRGGLAGGISTDTQY
-	-	TRBV7-8	TRBJ2-1	ASSLSLPSEQF
-	TRBD1	TRBV4-1	TRBJ1-5	ASSQVQGADQPQH
-	-	TRBV27	TRBJ1-1	ASSPGRRGGMNTEAF
-	-	TRBV7-8	TRBJ2-1	ASSSGQRNYNEQF
-	-	TRBV19	TRBJ2-2	ASSIEQGITGELF